This T cell receptor beta chain was sequenced during a study of blood T cells in healthy people across ages. This clonotype was found a few times. A second PCR of roughly 7 to 11 cycles used a sample-barcoded 5' primer and a J-beta primer mix. One entry per CDR3 protein, called by TCRdb with MiXCR from the 5' RACE reads. In the table there are about 670,000 distinct CDR3 sequences, less than 45% of which are singletons. CDR1 is DFQATT and CDR2 is SNEGSKA in the germline V gene (reference sequence). This CDR3 spans 13 amino acids. V dropped 6 bases and J dropped 7 bases, with 13 bases sitting between them.

The sequenced material came from blood. This clonotype originated in an elderly man in good health. The rearrangement uses TRBV20-1 and TRBJ1-6; D ambiguous. CDR3 residues: CSAPGDPNSPLHF. CDR3 DNA: TGCAGTGCCCCCGGGGATCCAAATTCACCCCTCCACTTT.